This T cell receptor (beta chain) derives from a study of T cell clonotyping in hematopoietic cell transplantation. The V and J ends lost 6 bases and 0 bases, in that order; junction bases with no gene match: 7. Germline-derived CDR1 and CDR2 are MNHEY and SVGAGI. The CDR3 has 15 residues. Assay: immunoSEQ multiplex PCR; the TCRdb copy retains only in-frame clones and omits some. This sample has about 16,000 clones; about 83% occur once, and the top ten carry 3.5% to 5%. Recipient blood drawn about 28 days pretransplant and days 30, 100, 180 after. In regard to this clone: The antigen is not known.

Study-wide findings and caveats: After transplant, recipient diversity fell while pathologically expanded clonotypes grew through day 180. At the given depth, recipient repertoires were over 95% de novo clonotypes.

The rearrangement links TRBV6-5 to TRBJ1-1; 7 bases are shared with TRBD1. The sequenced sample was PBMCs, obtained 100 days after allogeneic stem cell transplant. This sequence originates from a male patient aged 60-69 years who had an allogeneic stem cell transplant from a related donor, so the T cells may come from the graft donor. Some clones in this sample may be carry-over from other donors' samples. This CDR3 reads CASSLGQIMNTEAFF. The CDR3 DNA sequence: TGTGCCAGCAGCCTGGGACAGATTATGAACACTGAAGCTTTCTTT.